This TCR beta chain was documented in a study of cytomegalovirus exposure and HLA in healthy donors. About the study: Unique TCRs from HLA-typed donors, 65 million to 85 million of them, were held in an early data release.

Study results and caveats: 164 TCR beta chains were listed as cytomegalovirus-associated. Per published accounts, TCR beta sequences correctly predicted the HLA-A and HLA-B alleles of most subjects.

Germline V gene data show CDR1 as MNHEY and CDR2 as SMNVEV (reference sequence). Unmatched junction bases numbered 7, after V lost 5 bases and J lost 8 bases. CDR3 size: 13 residues. The PCR was carried out with 60 Vbeta primers and 13 Jbeta primers. Repertoires were generated with immunoSEQ multiplex PCR, while TCRdb's copy carries only in-frame clones and drops some. The table includes more than 90,000 clones, over 60% detected once. About this clone itself: The antigen remains undetermined.

The V call is TRBV27, the J call TRBJ1-2, with 8 nucleotides matching TRBD1. The TCR sequence derives from a human donor in good health. The specimen sequenced was PBMCs. Written as DNA, the CDR3 is TGTGCCAGCAGTGCTAGACAGGGGAGGGGCTACACCTTC. It translates to CASSARQGRGYTF.